The rows below give T cell receptor beta chains drawn from one sample of a study of cytomegalovirus exposure and HLA in healthy donors. Repertoires were generated with immunoSEQ multiplex PCR, while TCRdb's copy carries only in-frame clones and drops some. The data contain 80,000 or so clones, approximately 66% of them singletons. What was sequenced was PBMCs. The receptors originated from a male donor in good health and CMV-seropositive. CDR3s include the opening cysteine and the closing phenylalanine or tryptophan. The order of the fields is J gene, clone size, D gene, V gene, CDR3 protein, CDR3 DNA. D genes are given only for firm matches. Not all rows give a size; the values are once, few, many and, for expanded clones, a class.

TRBJ2-7 - TRBD1 TRBV19 CASSFTGERGKGEQYF TGTGCCAGTAGCTTTACAGGGGAGAGGGGGAAAGGCGAGCAGTACTTC
TRBJ2-1 - TRBD1 TRBV29-1 CSVVPGTGVNEQFF TGCAGCGTAGTTCCCGGGACAGGGGTGAATGAGCAGTTCTTC
TRBJ2-3 - - TRBV7-2 CASSSERVTDTQYF TGTGCCAGCAGCTCTGAGCGGGTCACAGATACGCAGTATTTT
TRBJ2-5 few TRBD2 TRBV27 CASSPQGFSGGAPKETQYF TGTGCCAGCAGTCCTCAGGGATTTAGCGGGGGCGCGCCTAAAGAGACCCAGTACTTC
TRBJ2-7 - TRBD2 TRBV28 CASPPSGGSYEQYF TGTGCCAGCCCCCCTAGCGGGGGCTCCTACGAGCAGTACTTC
TRBJ2-1 few TRBD1 TRBV18 CASSPPLTGAEEFF TGTGCCAGCTCACCACCCCTGACAGGGGCCGAGGAGTTCTTC
TRBJ1-4 - - TRBV30 CAWNGLRGEKLFF TGTGCCTGGAATGGACTTAGAGGGGAAAAACTGTTTTTT
TRBJ2-1 - - TRBV19 CASNSRKNEQFF TGTGCCAGTAACTCGAGGAAAAATGAGCAGTTCTTC
TRBJ2-7 once TRBD2 TRBV11-1 CASSSREGQYEQYF TGTGCCAGCAGCTCCCGGGAGGGCCAGTACGAGCAGTACTTC
TRBJ2-7 few TRBD1 TRBV2 CASSVDRGGEQYF TGTGCCAGCAGTGTGGACAGGGGGGGGGAGCAGTACTTC
TRBJ2-2 - TRBD2 TRBV5-1 CASSLGTRNTGELFF TGCGCCAGCAGCTTGGGGACTAGGAACACCGGGGAGCTGTTTTTT
TRBJ1-1 - - TRBV5-1 CASSLRSTEAFF TGCGCCAGCAGCTTAAGGAGCACTGAAGCTTTCTTT
TRBJ2-3 - TRBD2 TRBV29-1 CSVEDLAGLGDTQYF TGCAGCGTTGAAGACCTAGCGGGACTTGGAGATACGCAGTATTTT
TRBJ1-6 few - TRBV6-5 CASTPTGHNSPLHF TGTGCCAGCACCCCAACCGGTCATAATTCACCCCTCCACTTT
TRBJ2-3 - TRBD2 TRBV30 CAWSVAGGTDTQYF TGTGCCTGGAGTGTGGCGGGGGGCACAGATACGCAGTATTTT
TRBJ2-7 - TRBD1 TRBV11-3 CASSLQGSYEQYF TGTGCCAGCAGCCTACAGGGGAGCTACGAGCAGTACTTC
TRBJ2-7 - TRBD2 TRBV4-2 CASSRERLAGGPGYEQYF TGTGCCAGCAGCCGCGAAAGACTAGCGGGAGGGCCGGGGTACGAGCAGTACTTC
TRBJ2-2 - TRBD2 TRBV28 CASTPPAGGYTGELFF TGTGCCAGCACCCCCCCAGCGGGGGGGTACACCGGGGAGCTGTTTTTT
TRBJ1-2 - TRBD1 TRBV28 CASSLTGVNYGYTF TGTGCCAGCAGTCTGACAGGGGTGAACTATGGCTACACCTTC
TRBJ2-3 - TRBD2 TRBV10-3 CAILVLGLAGGVTDTQYF TGTGCCATCCTTGTCCTGGGACTAGCGGGGGGGGTAACAGATACGCAGTATTTT
TRBJ1-4 - - TRBV19 CASSLSAPRGGGKLFF TGTGCCAGTAGCCTCTCCGCCCCCCGGGGAGGGGGGAAACTGTTTTTT
TRBJ2-7 - TRBD1 TRBV11-3 CASSLGQGLRDEQYF TGTGCCAGCAGCTTAGGACAGGGTTTGCGGGACGAGCAGTACTTC
TRBJ1-2 few TRBD1 TRBV5-4 CASSSNWAGGHYGYTF TGTGCCAGCAGCTCGAATTGGGCAGGGGGCCACTATGGCTACACCTTC
TRBJ1-1 - TRBD1 TRBV5-1 CASSWDRANTEAFF TGCGCCAGCAGCTGGGACAGGGCGAACACTGAAGCTTTCTTT
TRBJ2-2 - - TRBV29-1 CSVGSVNTGELFF TGCAGCGTTGGATCGGTGAACACCGGGGAGCTGTTTTTT
TRBJ1-2 once TRBD1 TRBV7-9 CSSSMGQGSYGYTF TGTTCCAGCAGCATGGGACAGGGAAGCTATGGCTACACCTTC
TRBJ2-5 - TRBD1 TRBV7-2 CASTTGGGETQYF TGTGCCAGCACAACAGGGGGCGGGGAGACCCAGTACTTC
TRBJ2-2 - - TRBV14 CASSQDLFGELFF TGTGCCAGCAGCCAAGACTTATTCGGGGAGCTGTTTTTT
TRBJ2-7 - TRBD2 TRBV25-1 CASARVSGNEQYF TGTGCCAGCGCTAGGGTTAGCGGGAACGAGCAGTACTTC
TRBJ2-5 few TRBD2 TRBV9 CASSIPSTSGRKETQYF TGTGCCAGCAGCATCCCTTCAACTAGCGGGAGAAAAGAGACCCAGTACTTC
TRBJ1-2 - - TRBV19 CASSQGAYYGYTF TGTGCCAGTAGCCAAGGGGCCTACTATGGCTACACCTTC
TRBJ2-2 - - TRBV19 CASSRSITGELFF TGTGCCAGTAGTAGATCTATAACCGGGGAGCTGTTTTTT
TRBJ1-1 few - TRBV7-2 CASSSMGGLRGEAFF TGTGCCAGCAGCTCAATGGGGGGGCTACGGGGTGAAGCTTTCTTT
TRBJ2-3 - TRBD1 TRBV30 CAWGQGAGDTQYF TGTGCCTGGGGACAGGGGGCCGGAGATACGCAGTATTTT
TRBJ1-5 - - TRBV18 CASSPDGNQPQHF TGTGCCAGCTCACCAGACGGGAACCAGCCCCAGCATTTT
TRBJ2-3 few TRBD2 TRBV11-1 CASSLAGGTDTQYF TGTGCCAGCAGCTTAGCGGGGGGGACAGATACGCAGTATTTT
TRBJ2-7 - - TRBV7-9 CASSLQGLNYEQYF TGTGCCAGCAGCTTACAGGGTTTGAACTACGAGCAGTACTTC
TRBJ2-3 - TRBD2 TRBV7-9 CASSLATSGLDTQYF TGTGCCAGCAGCTTAGCGACTAGCGGATTAGATACGCAGTATTTT
TRBJ1-1 - TRBD1 TRBV9 CASSATGQYEAFF TGTGCCAGCAGCGCCACGGGACAGTATGAAGCTTTCTTT
TRBJ2-3 - - TRBV2 CASSDRGITDTQYF TGTGCCAGCAGTGACAGGGGCATCACAGATACGCAGTATTTT
TRBJ2-7 - TRBD2 TRBV4-3 CASSQGLAGEYEQYF TGCGCCAGCAGCCAAGGACTAGCGGGAGAGTACGAGCAGTACTTC
TRBJ1-4 - - TRBV6-5 CATRPTGWDEKLFF TGTGCCACCAGACCTACAGGCTGGGATGAAAAACTGTTTTTT
TRBJ1-1 - - TRBV9 CASSLQGEGYTEAFF TGTGCCAGCAGCCTTCAAGGGGAGGGGTACACTGAAGCTTTCTTT
TRBJ1-2 - - TRBV5-1 CASSLGHGANYGYTF TGCGCCAGCAGCTTGGGTCACGGAGCTAACTATGGCTACACCTTC
TRBJ1-1 - - TRBV18 CASSLDPSGGTEAFF TGTGCCAGCTCACTAGACCCCTCCGGGGGAACTGAAGCTTTCTTT
TRBJ2-1 - TRBD1 TRBV30 CAWSGAPGTAFYSSYNEQFF TGTGCCTGGAGTGGGGCCCCGGGGACAGCGTTTTACAGCTCCTACAATGAGCAGTTCTTC
TRBJ1-6 - - TRBV7-8 CASSPLLVSPLHF TGTGCCAGCAGCCCACTACTGGTATCACCCCTCCACTTT
TRBJ1-5 - - TRBV7-9 CASSSGTLNQPQHF TGTGCCAGCAGTTCCGGGACACTCAATCAGCCCCAGCATTTT
TRBJ2-1 - TRBD1 TRBV7-2 CASSLTGTEYNEQFF TGTGCCAGCAGCCTAACCGGGACAGAGTACAATGAGCAGTTCTTC
TRBJ2-7 - TRBD2 TRBV7-9 CAIGLAGALLHEQYF TGTGCCATCGGACTAGCGGGAGCCCTCCTGCACGAGCAGTACTTC
TRBJ1-1 - - TRBV29-1 CSVIRGGTAEAFF TGCAGCGTTATCAGAGGGGGTACGGCTGAAGCTTTCTTT
TRBJ2-7 - TRBD2 TRBV29-1 CSARSGGTYEQYF TGCAGCGCTCGGAGCGGGGGTACCTACGAGCAGTACTTC
TRBJ2-1 - - TRBV12-5 CASAHRGEQFF TGTGCTAGTGCCCATCGAGGTGAGCAGTTCTTC
TRBJ1-4 - - TRBV9 CASSPYGPPSEGLFF TGTGCCAGCAGCCCCTATGGGCCCCCCAGTGAAGGACTGTTTTTT
TRBJ2-1 few TRBD2 TRBV27 CASSSQRGPYNEQFF TGTGCCAGCAGTAGCCAGCGGGGGCCTTACAATGAGCAGTTCTTC
TRBJ2-2 - TRBD1 TRBV19 CASSNQGASTGELFF TGTGCCAGTAGTAATCAGGGGGCAAGCACCGGGGAGCTGTTTTTT
TRBJ2-3 - - TRBV25-1 CASAEQPGVDTQYF TGTGCCAGCGCCGAACAGCCGGGGGTGGATACGCAGTATTTT